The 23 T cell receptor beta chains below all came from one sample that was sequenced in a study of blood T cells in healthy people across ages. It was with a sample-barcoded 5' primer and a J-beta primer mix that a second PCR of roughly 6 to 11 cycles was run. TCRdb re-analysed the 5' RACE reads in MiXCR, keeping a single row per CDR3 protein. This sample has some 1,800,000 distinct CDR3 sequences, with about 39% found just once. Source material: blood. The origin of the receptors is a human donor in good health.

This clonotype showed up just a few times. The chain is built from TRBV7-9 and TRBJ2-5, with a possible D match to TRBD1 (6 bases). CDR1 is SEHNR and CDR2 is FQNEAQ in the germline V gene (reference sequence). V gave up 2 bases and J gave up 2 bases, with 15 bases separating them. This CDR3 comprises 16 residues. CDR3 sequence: CASSLSGQRRQETQYF. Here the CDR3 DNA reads TGTGCCAGCAGCTTATCCGGACAGAGGAGACAAGAGACCCAGTACTTC.

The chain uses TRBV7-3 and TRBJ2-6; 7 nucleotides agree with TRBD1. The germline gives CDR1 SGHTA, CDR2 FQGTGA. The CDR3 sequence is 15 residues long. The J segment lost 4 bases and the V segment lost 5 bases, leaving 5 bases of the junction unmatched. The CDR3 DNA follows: TGTGCCAGCAGCCCACAGGGGTTGGGGGCCAACGTCCTGACTTTC. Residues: CASSPQGLGANVLTF.

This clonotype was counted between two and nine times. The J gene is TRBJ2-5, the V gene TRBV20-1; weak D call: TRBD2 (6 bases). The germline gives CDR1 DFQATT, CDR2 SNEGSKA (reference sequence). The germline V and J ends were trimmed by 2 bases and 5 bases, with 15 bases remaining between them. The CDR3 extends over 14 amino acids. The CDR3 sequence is CSARRAGLRETQYF. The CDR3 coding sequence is TGCAGTGCTAGACGTGCGGGGTTAAGGGAGACCCAGTACTTC.

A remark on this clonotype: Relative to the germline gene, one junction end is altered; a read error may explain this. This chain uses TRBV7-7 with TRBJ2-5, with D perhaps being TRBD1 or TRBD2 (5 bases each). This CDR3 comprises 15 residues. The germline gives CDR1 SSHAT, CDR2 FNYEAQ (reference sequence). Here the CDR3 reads CASSPAFGGQETQYF. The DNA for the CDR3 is TGTGCTAGCAGCCCCGCGTTTGGGGGTCAAGAGACCCAGTACTTC.

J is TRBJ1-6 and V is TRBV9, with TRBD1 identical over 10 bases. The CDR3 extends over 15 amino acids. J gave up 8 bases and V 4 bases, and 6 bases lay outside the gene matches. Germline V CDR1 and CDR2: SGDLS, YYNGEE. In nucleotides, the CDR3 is TGTGCCAGCAGCTCCGCCGGGACAGGGGATTCACCCCTCCACTTT. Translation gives CASSSAGTGDSPLHF.

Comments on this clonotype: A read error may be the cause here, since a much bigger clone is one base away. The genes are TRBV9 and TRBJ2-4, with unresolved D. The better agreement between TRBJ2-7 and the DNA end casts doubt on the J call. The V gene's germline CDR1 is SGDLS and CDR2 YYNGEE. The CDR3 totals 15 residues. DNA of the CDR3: TGTGCCAGCAGCGTCTTTCCCGGTCCTTCGGTCGAGCAGTACTTC. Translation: CASSVFPGPSVEQYF.

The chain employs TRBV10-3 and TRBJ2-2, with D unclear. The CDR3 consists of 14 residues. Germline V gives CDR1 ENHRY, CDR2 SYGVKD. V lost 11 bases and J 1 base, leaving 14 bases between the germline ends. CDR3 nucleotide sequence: TGTGCCGCCGGAATTGTATTGAACACCGGGGAGCTGTTTTTT. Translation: CAAGIVLNTGELFF.

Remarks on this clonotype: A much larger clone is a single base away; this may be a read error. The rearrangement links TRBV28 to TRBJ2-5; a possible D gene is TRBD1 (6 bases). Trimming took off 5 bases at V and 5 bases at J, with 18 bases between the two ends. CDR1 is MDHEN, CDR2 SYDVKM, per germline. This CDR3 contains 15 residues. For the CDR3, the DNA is TGTGCCAGCAGTCTTCAACAGGGTGCTGGGGAGACCCAGTACTTC. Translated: CASSLQQGAGETQYF.

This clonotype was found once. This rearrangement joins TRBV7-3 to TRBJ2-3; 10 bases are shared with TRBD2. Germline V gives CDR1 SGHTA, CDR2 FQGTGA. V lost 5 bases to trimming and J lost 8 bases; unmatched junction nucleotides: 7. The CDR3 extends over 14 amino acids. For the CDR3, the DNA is TGTGCCAGCAGCGAGCGGGAGGGCCGGGGTACGCAGTATTTT. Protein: CASSEREGRGTQYF.

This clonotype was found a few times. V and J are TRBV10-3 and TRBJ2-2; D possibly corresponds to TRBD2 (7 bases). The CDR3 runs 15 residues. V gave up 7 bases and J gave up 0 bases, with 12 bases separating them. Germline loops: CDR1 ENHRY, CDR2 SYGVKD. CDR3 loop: CAIMGGGANTGELFF. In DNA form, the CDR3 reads TGTGCCATCATGGGCGGGGGCGCGAACACCGGGGAGCTGTTTTTT.

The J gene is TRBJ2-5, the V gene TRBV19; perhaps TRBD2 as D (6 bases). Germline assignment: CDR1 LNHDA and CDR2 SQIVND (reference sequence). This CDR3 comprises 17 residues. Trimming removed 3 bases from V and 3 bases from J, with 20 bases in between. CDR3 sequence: CASSIRESGDAEETQYF. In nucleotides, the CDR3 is TGTGCCAGTAGTATTCGGGAGTCTGGGGACGCGGAAGAGACCCAGTACTTC.

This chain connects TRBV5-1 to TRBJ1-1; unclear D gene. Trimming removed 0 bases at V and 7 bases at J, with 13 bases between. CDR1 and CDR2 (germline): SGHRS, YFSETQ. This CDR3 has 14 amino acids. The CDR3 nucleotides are TGCGCCAGCAGCTTGGGGCACGATGGTGGTGAAGCTTTCTTT. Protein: CASSLGHDGGEAFF.

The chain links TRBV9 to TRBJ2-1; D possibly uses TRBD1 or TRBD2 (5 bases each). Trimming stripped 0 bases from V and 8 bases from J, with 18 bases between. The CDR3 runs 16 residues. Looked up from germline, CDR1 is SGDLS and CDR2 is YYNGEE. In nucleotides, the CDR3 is TGTGCCAGCAGCGTAGCTTGGGGGAAGGTTGGGGATGAGCAGTTCTTC. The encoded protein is CASSVAWGKVGDEQFF.

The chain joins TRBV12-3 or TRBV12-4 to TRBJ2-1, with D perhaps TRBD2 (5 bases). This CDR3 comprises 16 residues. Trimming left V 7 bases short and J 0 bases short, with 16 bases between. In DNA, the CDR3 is TGTGCCAGCACCCTCGAGGCAGGACTCTCCTACAATGAGCAGTTCTTC. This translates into CASTLEAGLSYNEQFF.

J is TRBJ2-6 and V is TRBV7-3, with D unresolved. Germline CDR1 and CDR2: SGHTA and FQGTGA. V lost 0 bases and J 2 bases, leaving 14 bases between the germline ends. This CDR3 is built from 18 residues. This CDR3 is CASSLTGVAEAGANVLTF. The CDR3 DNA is TGTGCCAGCAGCTTAACTGGGGTTGCTGAGGCTGGGGCCAACGTCCTGACTTTC. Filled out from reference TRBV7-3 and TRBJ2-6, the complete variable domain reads GAGVSQTPSNKVTEKGKYVELRCDPISGHTALYWYRQSLGQGPEFLIYFQGTGAADDSGLPNDRFFAVRPEGSVSTLKIQRTERGDSAVYLCASSLTGVAEAGANVLTFGAGSRLTVL.

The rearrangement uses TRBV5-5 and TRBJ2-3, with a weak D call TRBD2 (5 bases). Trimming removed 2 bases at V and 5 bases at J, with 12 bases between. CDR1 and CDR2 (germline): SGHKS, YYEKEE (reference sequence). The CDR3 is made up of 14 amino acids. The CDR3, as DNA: TGTGCCAGCAGCTTCTCTCCCCGGGGAGATACGCAGTATTTT. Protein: CASSFSPRGDTQYF.

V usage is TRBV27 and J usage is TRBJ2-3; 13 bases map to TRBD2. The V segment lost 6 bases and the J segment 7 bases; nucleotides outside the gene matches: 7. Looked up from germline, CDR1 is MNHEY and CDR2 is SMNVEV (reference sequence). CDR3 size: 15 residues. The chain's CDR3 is CASRMTGLAGHTQYF. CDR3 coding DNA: TGTGCCAGCAGAATGACGGGACTAGCGGGACATACGCAGTATTTT.

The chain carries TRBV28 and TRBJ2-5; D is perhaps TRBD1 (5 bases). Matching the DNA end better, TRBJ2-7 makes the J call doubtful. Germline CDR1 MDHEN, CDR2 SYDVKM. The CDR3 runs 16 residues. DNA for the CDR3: TGTGCCAGCACCGAAACAGGCACAAATTCGCTCGACGAGCAGTACTTC. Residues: CASTETGTNSLDEQYF.

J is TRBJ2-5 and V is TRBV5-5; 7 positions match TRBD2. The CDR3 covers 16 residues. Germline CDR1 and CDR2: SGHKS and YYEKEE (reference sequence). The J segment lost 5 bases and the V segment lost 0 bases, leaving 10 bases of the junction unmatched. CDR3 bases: TGTGCCAGCAGCTTGGTTCCCGGCGGGGGAGGTGAGACCCAGTACTTC. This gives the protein CASSLVPGGGGETQYF.

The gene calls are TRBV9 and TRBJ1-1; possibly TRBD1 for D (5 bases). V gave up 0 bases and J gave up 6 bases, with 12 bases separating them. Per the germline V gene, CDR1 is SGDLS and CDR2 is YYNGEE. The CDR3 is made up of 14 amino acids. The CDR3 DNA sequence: TGTGCCAGCAGCGTAGAAGACAGTTCCCCTGAAGCTTTCTTT. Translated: CASSVEDSSPEAFF.

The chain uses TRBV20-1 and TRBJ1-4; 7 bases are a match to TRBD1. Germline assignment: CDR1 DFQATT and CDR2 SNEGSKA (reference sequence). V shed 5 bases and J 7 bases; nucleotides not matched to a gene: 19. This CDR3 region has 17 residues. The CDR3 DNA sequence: TGCAGTGCTGGGAGTTGGGACAGAGGAACCGGGGCTGAAAAACTGTTTTTT. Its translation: CSAGSWDRGTGAEKLFF.

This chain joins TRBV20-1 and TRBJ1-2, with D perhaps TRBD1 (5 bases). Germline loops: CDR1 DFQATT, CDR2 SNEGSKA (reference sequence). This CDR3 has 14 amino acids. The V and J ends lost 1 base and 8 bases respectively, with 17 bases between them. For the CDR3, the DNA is TGCAGTGCTAGAGGAACCACCCAGGGTCAAGGCTACACCTTC. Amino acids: CSARGTTQGQGYTF.

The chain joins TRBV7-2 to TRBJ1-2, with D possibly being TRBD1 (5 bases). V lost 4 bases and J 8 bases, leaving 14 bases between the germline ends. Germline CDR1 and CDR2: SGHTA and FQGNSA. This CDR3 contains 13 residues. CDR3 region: CASSSGRGDGYTF. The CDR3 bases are TGTGCCAGCAGCTCAGGACGAGGGGACGGCTACACCTTC.